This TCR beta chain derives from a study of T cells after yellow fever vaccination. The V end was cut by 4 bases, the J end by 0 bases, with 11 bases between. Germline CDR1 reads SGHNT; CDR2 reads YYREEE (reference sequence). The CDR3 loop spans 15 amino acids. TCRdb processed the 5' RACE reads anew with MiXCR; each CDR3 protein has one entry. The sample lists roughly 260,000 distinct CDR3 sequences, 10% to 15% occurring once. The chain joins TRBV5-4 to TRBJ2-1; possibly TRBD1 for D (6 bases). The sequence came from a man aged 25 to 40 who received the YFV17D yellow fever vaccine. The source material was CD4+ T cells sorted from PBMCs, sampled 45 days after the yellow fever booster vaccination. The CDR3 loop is CASSEDRNSYNEQFF. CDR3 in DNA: TGTGCCAGCAGCGAGGACAGAAACTCCTACAATGAGCAGTTCTTC. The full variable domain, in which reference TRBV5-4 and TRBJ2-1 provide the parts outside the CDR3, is ETGVTQSPTHLIKTRGQQVTLRCSSQSGHNTVSWYQQALGQGPQFIFQYYREEENGRGNFPPRFSGLQFPNYSSELNVNALELDDSALYLCASSEDRNSYNEQFFGPGTRLTVL.